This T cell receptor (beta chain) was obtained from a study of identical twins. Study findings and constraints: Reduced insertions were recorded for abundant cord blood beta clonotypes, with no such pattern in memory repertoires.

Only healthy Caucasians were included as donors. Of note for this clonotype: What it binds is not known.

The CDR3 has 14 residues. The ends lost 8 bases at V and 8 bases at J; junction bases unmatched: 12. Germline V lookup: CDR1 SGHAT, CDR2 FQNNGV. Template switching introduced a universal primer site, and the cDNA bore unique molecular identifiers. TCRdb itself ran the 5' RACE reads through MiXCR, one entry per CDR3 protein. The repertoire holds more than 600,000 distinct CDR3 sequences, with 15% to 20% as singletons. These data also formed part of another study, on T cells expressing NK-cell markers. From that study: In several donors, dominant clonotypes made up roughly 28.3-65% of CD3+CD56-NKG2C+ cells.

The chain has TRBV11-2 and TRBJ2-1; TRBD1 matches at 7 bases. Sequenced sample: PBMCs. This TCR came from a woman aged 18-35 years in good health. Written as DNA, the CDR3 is TGTGCCAGCCGCCCCACGACAGGGTTGTATGAGCAGTTCTTC. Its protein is CASRPTTGLYEQFF. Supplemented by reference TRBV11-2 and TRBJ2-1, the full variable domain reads EAGVAQSPRYKIIEKRQSVAFWCNPISGHATLYWYQQILGQGPKLLIQFQNNGVVDDSQLPKDRFSAERLKGVDSTLKIQPAKLEDSAVYLCASRPTTGLYEQFFGPGTRLTVL.